The T cell receptor beta chain under discussion was sequenced for a study of T cells after yellow fever vaccination. Study-wide results and caveats: Most clones from primary vaccination were detected again post-booster (around 95% CD4, roughly 91% CD8). A minor fraction of clonotypes spanned both CD4 and CD8 compartments. Abundant contaminating clonotypes from the bulk population could appear in FACS-sorted repertoires.

This clonotype was counted at least ten times. Its antigen is unidentified. 5'RACE template switching added a universal primer site and UMIs to TCR cDNA. TCRdb ran MiXCR on the 5' RACE reads and lists one entry per CDR3 protein. This sample has a few hundred thousand distinct CDR3 sequences; around 6.5% occur once, and the top ten carry 15%. CDR3 length equals 14 residues. Trimming cost V 6 bases and J 0 bases; bases outside gene matches: 4. J is TRBJ1-2 and V is TRBV12-3 or TRBV12-4, with 7 positions matching TRBD1. The sequence was collected from a young man who received the YFV17D yellow fever vaccine. This material consisted of PBMCs, taken 5 days after the yellow fever booster vaccination. CDR3 in amino acids: CASSYGTANYGYTF. For the CDR3, the DNA is TGTGCCAGCAGCTACGGGACAGCTAACTATGGCTACACCTTC.